This TCR beta chain was identified in a study of Ad26.COV2.S vaccination and SARS-CoV-2 variants. Overall study: Donor joined the COV1001 Ad26.COV2.S trial arm. Intramuscular Ad26.COV2.S at 5x10^10 or 1x10^11 viral particles.

Some clones are missing from TCRdb's copy, which holds only in-frame ones; the method was immunoSEQ multiplex PCR. The data hold 300,000 to 400,000 clones, with 86% observed a single time. Treatment reported: 19 received Ad26.COV2.S at low or high dose, single or two shots; 5 received placebo; per-sample allocation not given. Samples were taken on day 63 after the first vaccine or placebo injection. A Boston adult aged 18-55 years was the donor. Participants' vaccine, an Ad26 vector, delivered Wuhan-strain SARS-CoV-2 spike. CDR1 is SGHVS and CDR2 is FQNEAQ in the germline V gene. J gave up 6 bases and V 5 bases, and 9 bases lay outside the gene matches. The CDR3 is 16 amino acids.

The chain couples TRBV7-8 to TRBJ2-2, with TRBD1 matching over 10 bases. This clonotype was sampled from a person aged 18-60 years who received the Ad26.COV2.S COVID-19 vaccine or a placebo. The sample here was peripheral blood, taken in a trial of Ad26.COV2.S vaccine versus placebo. The CDR3 reads CASSQRQGAYSGELFF. In nucleotides, the CDR3 is TGTGCCAGCAGCCAGAGACAGGGGGCATATTCCGGGGAGCTGTTTTTT.